One sample yielded the 9 T cell receptor beta chains listed below, sequenced in a study of cytomegalovirus exposure and HLA in healthy donors. Amplification used 60 Vbeta primers and 13 Jbeta primers. Some clones are missing from TCRdb's copy, which holds only in-frame ones; the method was immunoSEQ multiplex PCR. The table shows around 110,000 clones, with roughly 79% occurring only once. The sequencing input was PBMCs. The receptors originated from a woman between 18 and 30 years old in good health and CMV-seronegative.

The V and J genes are TRBV6-6 and TRBJ1-4; TRBD1 is a possible D gene (5 bases). V dropped 6 bases and J dropped 7 bases, with 21 bases sitting between them. Germline V lookup: CDR1 MNHNY, CDR2 SVGAGI (reference sequence). This CDR3 has 16 residues. In nucleotides, the CDR3 is TGTGCCAGCAGATCCTCCGCGGGGGGTTTGGGTGAAAAACTGTTTTTT. Amino acid sequence: CASRSSAGGLGEKLFF.

The chain has TRBV7-6 and TRBJ1-1; D ambiguous. Germline CDR1 is SGHVS and CDR2 is FNYEAQ. The CDR3 runs to 14 residues. Trimming stripped 1 base from V and 1 base from J, with 7 bases between. The CDR3 nucleotides are TGTGCCAGCAGCTTAGGCCGGGGGAACACTGAAGCTTTCTTT. This codes for CASSLGRGNTEAFF.

For the CDR3, the DNA is TGTGCCTGGAGTGTACCGTGGGGGCGGGGGGCCCGAGATACGCAGTATTTT. Protein: CAWSVPWGRGARDTQYF. The chain is built from TRBV30 and TRBJ2-3; 8 positions agree with TRBD2. With V trimmed by 0 bases and J by 5 bases, 13 bases remained unmatched. Germline CDR1 is GTSNPN and CDR2 is SVGIG (reference sequence). This CDR3 is built from 17 residues.

This clone was seen a handful of times. The chain employs TRBV25-1 and TRBJ1-3; 11 bases are shared with TRBD1. Losses at the gene ends were 3 bases for V and 7 bases for J; bases not matched to a gene: 8. CDR3 length: 16 residues. From germline, CDR1 is MGHDK and CDR2 SYGVNS. The CDR3 sequence: CASSEGTGTGGNTIYF. CDR3 nucleotide sequence: TGTGCCAGCAGTGAGGGAACCGGGACAGGGGGGAACACCATATATTTT.

CDR3 loop: CATSRDAGSNQPQHF. The CDR3 region has the DNA TGTGCCACCAGCAGAGATGCCGGTAGCAATCAGCCCCAGCATTTT. The rearrangement uses TRBV15 and TRBJ1-5; D ambiguous. This CDR3 has 15 residues. V lost 0 bases to trimming and J lost 0 bases, with 6 bases between them. The germline V gene encodes CDR1 LNHNV and CDR2 YYDKDF (reference sequence).

This chain uses TRBV2 with TRBJ2-4; TRBD1 agrees at 7 bases. The germline gives CDR1 SNHLY, CDR2 FYNNEI. This CDR3 spans 15 amino acids. The junction had 2 bases not matched to a gene; V was cut back by 3 bases and J by 0 bases. The CDR3 nucleotides are TGTGCCAGCAGTGACAGGGGGTTAGCCAAAAACATTCAGTACTTC. Translating gives CASSDRGLAKNIQYF.

The chain carries TRBV19 and TRBJ1-6; perhaps TRBD1 as D (5 bases). The CDR3 is 14 residues long. Germline V gene lookup returns CDR1 LNHDA and CDR2 SQIVND (reference sequence). Trimming took off 5 bases at V and 9 bases at J, with 14 bases between the two ends. CDR3: CASSLREVGSPLHF. In nucleotides, the CDR3 is TGTGCCAGTAGTCTCAGGGAGGTCGGTTCACCCCTCCACTTT. Variable domain in full (rest from reference TRBV19 and TRBJ1-6): DGGITQSPKYLFRKEGQNVTLSCEQNLNHDAMYWYRQDPGQGLRLIYYSQIVNDFQKGDIAEGYSVSREKKESFPLTVTSAQKNPTAFYLCASSLREVGSPLHFGNGTRLTVT.

This clone was recorded a few times. DNA of the CDR3: TGTGCCAGCAGGAACCGGGACAGGCCCCTAGATACGCAGTATTTT. This translates into CASRNRDRPLDTQYF. The V call is TRBV27, the J call TRBJ2-3, with 8 bases aligning to TRBD1. CDR3 length: 15 residues. Losses at the gene ends were 6 bases for V and 5 bases for J; bases not matched to a gene: 10. The germline CDR1 and CDR2 sequences are MNHEY and SMNVEV (reference sequence).

Of note for this clone: The sample holds other DNA sequences that translate to the same CDR3. The CDR3 DNA reads TGTGCCTGGATAAGGGGGTTAAACACTGAAGCTTTCTTT. This sequence encodes CAWIRGLNTEAFF. This chain joins TRBV30 and TRBJ1-1, with D tentatively TRBD1 (6 bases). Germline CDR1 GTSNPN, CDR2 SVGIG (reference sequence). The CDR3 is 13 residues long. Trimming stripped 4 bases from V and 2 bases from J, with 11 bases between. Looking up the rest from reference TRBV30 and TRBJ1-1 gives the full variable domain: SQTIHQWPATLVQPVGSPLSLECTVEGTSNPNLYWYRQAAGRGLQLLFYSVGIGQISSEVPQNLSASRPQDRQFILSSKKLLLSDSGFYLCAWIRGLNTEAFFGQGTRLTVV.